These 4 T cell receptor beta chains share one sample of origin, sequenced in a study of CD8 T cells in Susac syndrome. RNA, at about 0.45 to 1 ug, was reverse transcribed with random hexamers. One entry per CDR3 protein, called by TCRdb with MiXCR from the immunoSEQ multiplex PCR reads. The repertoire holds roughly 190,000 distinct CDR3 sequences, with approximately 94% as singletons. The specimen was CD4+ T cells from PBMCs. These receptors were collected from a human donor with Susac syndrome.

The chain couples TRBV7-9 to TRBJ2-1; D perhaps matches TRBD1 (5 bases). The germline V gene has CDR1 SEHNR and CDR2 FQNEAQ (reference sequence). Between the trimmed V and J ends, which lost 5 bases and 0 bases, there was a span of 11 bases. The CDR3 is made up of 15 amino acids. The CDR3 here is CASSPRQNSYNEQFF. In DNA form, the CDR3 reads TGTGCCAGCAGCCCCAGACAGAACTCCTACAATGAGCAGTTCTTC.

This chain links TRBV9 with TRBJ1-2; D gene ambiguous. The CDR3 contains 16 residues. Germline-derived CDR1 and CDR2 are SGDLS and YYNGEE. V gave up 1 base and J gave up 7 bases, with 20 bases separating them. In DNA, the CDR3 is TGTGCCAGCAGCGTATTTGATCGGGCCGGCGGAGGTGGCTACACCTTC. It translates to CASSVFDRAGGGGYTF.

This chain links TRBV14 with TRBJ1-1; no clear D. The length of the CDR3 is 14 residues. CDR1 and CDR2 (germline): SGHDN, FVKESK. Trimming took 1 base from V and 4 from J, leaving 10 bases between them. The CDR3 sequence is CASSQVVGSTEAFF. CDR3 sequence (DNA): TGTGCCAGCAGCCAAGTGGTAGGGAGCACTGAAGCTTTCTTT.

This clonotype occurred a few times. J is TRBJ2-1 and V is TRBV6-5; D possibly corresponds to TRBD1 (5 bases). The germline CDR1 and CDR2 sequences are MNHEY and SVGAGI. The CDR3 loop spans 13 amino acids. Trimming pared 2 bases from V and 4 bases from J, leaving 6 bases between. The CDR3 spells CASSYRQYNEQFF. The CDR3 coding sequence is TGTGCCAGCAGTTACCGACAGTACAATGAGCAGTTCTTC.